Listed below are T cell receptor beta chains from one sample, sequenced in a study of cytomegalovirus exposure and HLA in healthy donors. Generated by immunoSEQ multiplex PCR, the TCRdb table keeps only in-frame clones and is missing some. The sample gives over 70,000 clones, 78% of which show up once; around 2.6% is in the top ten. The specimen sequenced was PBMCs. These receptors were collected from a male donor in good health and CMV-seropositive. Each CDR3 is given with its conserved first and last residue. The D gene is left open where the match is weak. Only some rows state a clone size, as once, few, many or a class for expanded clones.

clone_size	v_call	d_call	j_call	cdr3_aa	cdr3_nt
-	TRBV19	TRBD1	TRBJ1-5	CASSGSRGQGTQPQHF	TGTGCCAGTAGTGGATCCAGGGGACAGGGAACTCAGCCCCAGCATTTT
-	TRBV11-2	-	TRBJ2-7	CASSLAGSVYEQYF	TGTGCCAGCAGCTTAGCCGGGTCGGTTTACGAGCAGTACTTC
-	TRBV5-1	TRBD1	TRBJ2-3	CASSTGTDLTDTQYF	TGCGCCAGCAGCACCGGGACAGATCTTACAGATACGCAGTATTTT
-	TRBV5-4	TRBD1	TRBJ2-1	CASSSPGGALYNEQFF	TGTGCCAGCAGCTCTCCAGGGGGAGCGCTGTACAATGAGCAGTTCTTC
-	TRBV9	-	TRBJ2-1	CASSVGGGGFDNEQFF	TGTGCCAGCAGCGTAGGCGGAGGAGGTTTCGACAATGAGCAGTTCTTC
few	TRBV5-1	-	TRBJ1-5	CASSSDGQPNQPQHF	TGCGCCAGCAGCTCTGACGGACAGCCCAATCAGCCCCAGCATTTT
-	TRBV9	-	TRBJ2-7	CASSVDLRTYEQYF	TGTGCCAGCAGCGTAGATTTGAGGACCTACGAGCAGTACTTC
once	TRBV6-5	TRBD1	TRBJ1-5	CASSTGQVYQPQHF	TGTGCCAGCAGTACCGGACAGGTCTATCAGCCCCAGCATTTT
few	TRBV5-6	-	TRBJ2-7	CASSFGQPSYEQYF	TGTGCCAGCAGCTTCGGACAGCCCTCCTACGAGCAGTACTTC
-	TRBV12-5	TRBD1	TRBJ2-5	CASGCRQGGCPQETQYF	TGTGCTAGTGGTTGCCGACAGGGTGGTTGTCCCCAAGAGACCCAGTACTTC
-	TRBV19	-	TRBJ1-1	CASSIHIDTEAFF	TGTGCCAGTAGTATCCACATTGACACTGAAGCTTTCTTT
-	TRBV28	TRBD2	TRBJ2-3	CASSSDGRAADTQYF	TGTGCCAGCAGTTCTGACGGGAGGGCCGCAGATACGCAGTATTTT
-	TRBV13	TRBD2	TRBJ2-5	CASSLGTSGRRQETQYF	TGTGCCAGCAGCTTGGGGACTAGCGGGAGGAGGCAAGAGACCCAATACTTC
-	TRBV5-4	-	TRBJ2-5	CASRSGGPSQETQYF	TGTGCCAGCAGGTCCGGTGGTCCGTCCCAAGAGACCCAGTACTTC
-	TRBV30	-	TRBJ2-5	CAWSAGGYQETQYF	TGTGCCTGGAGTGCTGGCGGGTACCAAGAGACCCAGTACTTC
few	TRBV4-3	-	TRBJ2-7	CASSQDLVNEQYF	TGCGCCAGCAGCCAAGATCTTGTAAATGAGCAGTACTTC
-	TRBV5-1	-	TRBJ2-5	CASSPRGQQETQYF	TGCGCCAGCAGCCCCCGAGGGCAGCAAGAGACCCAGTACTTC
-	TRBV25-1	TRBD1	TRBJ2-5	CASTPNEGVTGKETQYF	TGTGCCAGCACCCCAAACGAAGGGGTGACAGGGAAAGAGACCCAGTACTTC